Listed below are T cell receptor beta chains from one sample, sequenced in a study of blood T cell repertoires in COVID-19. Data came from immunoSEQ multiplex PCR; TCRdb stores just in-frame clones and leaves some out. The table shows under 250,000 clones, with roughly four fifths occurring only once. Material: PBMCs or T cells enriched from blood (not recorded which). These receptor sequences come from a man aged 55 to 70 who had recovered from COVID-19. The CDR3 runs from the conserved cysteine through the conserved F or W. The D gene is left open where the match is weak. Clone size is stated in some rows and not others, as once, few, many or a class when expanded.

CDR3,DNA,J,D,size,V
CASGLQNTEAFF,TGTGCTAGTGGTTTGCAGAACACTGAAGCTTTCTTT,TRBJ1-1,-,-,TRBV12-5
CASRDSGKKGTQYF,TGTGCCAGCAGGGACAGTGGAAAAAAAGGGACCCAGTACTTC,TRBJ2-5,-,-,TRBV6-5
CASSMGQNTGELFF,TGTGCCAGCTCCATGGGACAGAACACCGGGGAGCTGTTTTTT,TRBJ2-2,-,-,TRBV18
CASSLRRDSYEQYF,TGTGCCAGCAGTCTCCGACGGGACTCCTACGAGCAGTACTTC,TRBJ2-7,-,-,TRBV6-5
CAWIPDMAPYEQYF,TGTGCCTGGATTCCCGACATGGCGCCCTACGAGCAGTACTTC,TRBJ2-7,-,-,TRBV30
CAISEPGQGNYGYTF,TGTGCCATCAGTGAGCCAGGACAGGGCAACTATGGCTACACCTTC,TRBJ1-2,TRBD1,-,TRBV10-3
CASSSFSTGSPSDTQYF,TGCGCCAGCAGCTCTTTCTCGACAGGGAGCCCCAGCGATACGCAGTATTTT,TRBJ2-3,TRBD1,few,TRBV5-1
CASNPGEGNSPLHF,TGTGCCAGCAACCCCGGGGAGGGGAATTCACCCCTCCACTTT,TRBJ1-6,-,-,TRBV6-6
CASSRGRGGNQPQHF,TGCGCCAGCAGCCGGGGGCGTGGGGGCAATCAGCCCCAGCATTTT,TRBJ1-5,-,-,TRBV4-3
CASSTGQGAVEQFF,TGTGCCAGCAGTACAGGACAGGGGGCGGTTGAGCAGTTCTTC,TRBJ2-1,TRBD1,-,TRBV27
CASSLGTGFPTYEQYF,TGTGCCAGCAGCTTGGGTACAGGGTTCCCCACCTACGAGCAGTACTTC,TRBJ2-7,-,-,TRBV5-5
CASSQDRRANYGYTF,TGTGCCAGCAGCCAAGACAGGCGGGCTAACTATGGCTACACCTTC,TRBJ1-2,-,-,TRBV4-2
CAILGWTGLNTGELFF,TGTGCCATCCTAGGTTGGACAGGACTGAACACCGGGGAGCTGTTTTTT,TRBJ2-2,TRBD1,-,TRBV7-9
CASRRQLGPNYGYTF,TGTGCCAGCAGGAGACAGCTGGGGCCAAACTATGGCTACACCTTC,TRBJ1-2,-,few,TRBV2
CASSLELAGTGELFF,TGCGCCAGCAGCTTGGAGTTAGCGGGCACCGGGGAGCTGTTTTTT,TRBJ2-2,TRBD2,-,TRBV5-1
CASSFLTRQGKAFF,TGTGCCAGCAGTTTTCTGACTAGACAGGGGAAAGCTTTCTTT,TRBJ1-1,TRBD1,-,TRBV28
CASSPDTSGANVLTF,TGTGCCAGCAGTCCCGACACCTCTGGGGCCAACGTCCTGACTTTC,TRBJ2-6,-,-,TRBV6-4
CASSTNTGVSYEQYF,TGCGCCAGCAGCACCAATACAGGGGTATCCTACGAGCAGTACTTC,TRBJ2-7,TRBD1,-,TRBV5-1
CASSLEGGAQFF,TGTGCCAGCAGCTTAGAAGGAGGGGCGCAGTTCTTC,TRBJ2-1,-,-,TRBV7-3
CASSYFRGSGYTF,TGTGCCAGCAGTTACTTTAGGGGATCGGGCTACACCTTC,TRBJ1-2,-,-,TRBV6-5
CASSPGIYYGYTF,TGCGCCAGCAGCCCAGGGATTTACTATGGCTACACCTTC,TRBJ1-2,-,-,TRBV10-1
CASSLASVGLDEKLFF,TGCGCCAGCAGCTTGGCCTCGGTGGGACTAGATGAAAAACTGTTTTTT,TRBJ1-4,-,-,TRBV5-1
CASALTGAEQYF,TGTGCTAGTGCCCTGACAGGGGCCGAGCAGTACTTC,TRBJ2-7,TRBD1,-,TRBV12-5
CASSFITGTLYTGELFF,TGTGCCAGCAGCTTCATCACAGGGACCCTTTACACCGGGGAGCTGTTTTTT,TRBJ2-2,-,few,TRBV5-6
CASSLGRRDSIYGYTF,TGCGCCAGCAGCTTGGGTCGGAGGGACAGTATCTATGGCTACACCTTC,TRBJ1-2,TRBD1,-,TRBV5-1
CASRKGSLYNEQFF,TGCGCCAGCAGAAAAGGGAGCTTATACAATGAGCAGTTCTTC,TRBJ2-1,-,-,TRBV10-2
CASSRTDNTEAFF,TGTGCCAGCAGCCGCACAGATAACACTGAAGCTTTCTTT,TRBJ1-1,-,-,TRBV12-3/TRBV12-4
CASSDRLGGLGQPQHF,TGTGCCAGCAGTGATCGGCTGGGCGGGCTAGGGCAGCCCCAGCATTTT,TRBJ1-5,-,-,TRBV2
CASRGGLSTDTQYF,TGTGCCAGCAGGGGGGGTTTAAGCACAGATACGCAGTATTTT,TRBJ2-3,-,once,TRBV6-5
CASRALRGHTEAFF,TGTGCCAGCAGGGCCTTGAGGGGGCACACTGAAGCTTTCTTT,TRBJ1-1,TRBD1,-,TRBV2
CASTKRGSTDTQYF,TGTGCCAGCACGAAGCGGGGAAGCACAGATACGCAGTATTTT,TRBJ2-3,TRBD2,-,TRBV16
CASSEDRGTTDTQYF,TGTGCCAGCAGCGAGGACAGGGGAACCACAGATACGCAGTATTTT,TRBJ2-3,TRBD1,-,TRBV11-2
CASSLDGSTEAFF,TGTGCCAGCAGCTTAGACGGTTCCACTGAAGCTTTCTTT,TRBJ1-1,-,-,TRBV11-3
CASSRQGTTGANVLTF,TGTGCCAGCAGCAGACAGGGTACAACTGGGGCCAACGTCCTGACTTTC,TRBJ2-6,TRBD1,-,TRBV7-3
CASSLGDRDQETQYF,TGTGCCAGCAGCTTAGGGGACAGGGACCAAGAGACCCAGTACTTC,TRBJ2-5,TRBD1,-,TRBV7-9
CASSFGGVTGELFF,TGTGCCAGCAGCTTCGGGGGGGTAACCGGGGAGCTGTTTTTT,TRBJ2-2,TRBD2,-,TRBV7-9
CASGLGQGDYGYTF,TGTGCCAGCGGTTTGGGACAGGGGGACTATGGCTACACCTTC,TRBJ1-2,TRBD1,-,TRBV9
CASSTRQGWNEQFF,TGTGCCAGCAGCACTAGACAGGGTTGGAATGAGCAGTTCTTC,TRBJ2-1,TRBD1,once,TRBV11-2
CASGGDRLSRYGYTF,TGTGCCAGCGGGGGGGACAGGCTGTCCCGCTATGGCTACACCTTC,TRBJ1-2,TRBD1,-,TRBV6-5
CASSQLGAETQYF,TGTGCCAGCAGCCAACTGGGGGCTGAGACCCAGTACTTC,TRBJ2-5,-,-,TRBV3-1/TRBV3-2
CASRQGGWVNEQFF,TGTGCCAGCAGACAGGGGGGGTGGGTCAATGAGCAGTTCTTC,TRBJ2-1,-,-,TRBV7-2
CASSFAGGPYNEQFF,TGTGCCAGCAGCTTCGCGGGGGGGCCCTACAATGAGCAGTTCTTC,TRBJ2-1,TRBD2,-,TRBV7-8
CASSLELGPQYF,TGTGCCAGCAGCTTGGAGCTGGGGCCGCAGTATTTT,TRBJ2-3,-,-,TRBV5-5